This TCR beta chain was identified during a study of blood T cell repertoires in COVID-19. On the study more broadly: Spain, Italy and the United States supplied samples that represented acute and convalescent COVID-19. In each case, the material was cDNA or gDNA derived from T cells, B-cell-depleted T cells, or PBMCs.

How the authors handled the data: Nucleated cell counts were estimated from reference gene primer amplification. Sequenced by immunoSEQ multiplex PCR; TCRdb stores in-frame clones only, minus some. Clonal size and the V and J genes are those of that table, whereas D and trimming came from the DNA. This table holds under 400,000 clones, around 90% found once. CDR1 is MNHEY and CDR2 is SVGEGT in the germline V gene. Germline trimming cut 4 bases from V and 2 bases from J; bases unmatched to any gene: 7. CDR3 length: 15 amino acids. The source is a man between 18 and 29 years old with active or convalescent COVID-19. What was sequenced was peripheral blood. The V and J genes are TRBV6-2 or TRBV6-3 and TRBJ2-7, with 8 positions matching TRBD1. The CDR3 sequence: CASSSAGGIPYEQYF. CDR3 sequence (DNA): TGTGCCAGCAGTTCCGCAGGGGGCATCCCCTACGAGCAGTACTTC.